This T cell receptor beta chain was recorded in a study of Tregs in tolerant kidney transplant recipients. Germline-derived CDR1 and CDR2 are SGHVS and FNYEAQ. Trimming at V came to 5 bases and at J to 2 bases, leaving 4 bases not matched to a gene. The CDR3 has 14 residues. Whole-study results and caveats: Nucleotide sequences could not be compared across some patients' samples due to primer changes.

With respect to this clone: Antigen specificity is unknown. The CDR3 extends 3 residues past the end of the read, so its final part is completed from the germline J gene.

CD4+CD25+CD127- Tregs, CD4+CD25- non-Tregs, CD4 and CD8 cells were sorted. Assay used: immunoSEQ multiplex PCR; TCRdb lists only in-frame clones, some missing. This sample's table reports about 33,000 clones. The receptor was isolated from a human donor who received a combined kidney and bone marrow transplant. The sequencing here drew on CD8+ T cells from blood, taken before the transplant. The chain couples TRBV7-6 to TRBJ2-7; 9 positions match TRBD1. The CDR3 loop reads CASSARDRAYEQYF. The covered CDR3 bases are TGTGCCAGCAGCGCCCGGGACAGGGCCTACGAG.